A single sample is the source of the 23 T cell receptor beta chains below, sequenced in a study of blood T cell repertoires in COVID-19. Sequencing used immunoSEQ multiplex PCR; TCRdb keeps in-frame clones, though not all of them. Among tens of thousands of clones listed, 70% to 85% were seen once. Sequencing was carried out using peripheral blood. The receptors shown here come from a human donor in a cohort sampled during active COVID-19.

This clone was seen once. The J gene is TRBJ1-1, the V gene TRBV7-2; D ambiguous. With 5 bases removed from V and 6 bases from J, the gap between germline ends came to 19 bases. CDR1 is SGHTA and CDR2 is FQGNSA in the germline V gene. This CDR3 comprises 15 residues. CDR3 loop: CASSPSGNAFAEAFF. The CDR3 DNA is TGTGCCAGCAGCCCCTCGGGTAACGCCTTCGCTGAAGCTTTCTTT. Full variable domain (remainder filled in from reference TRBV7-2 and TRBJ1-1): GAGVSQSPSNKVTEKGKDVELRCDPISGHTALYWYRQSLGQGLEFLIYFQGNSAPDKSGLPSDRFSAERTGGSVSTLTIQRTQQEDSAVYLCASSPSGNAFAEAFFGQGTRLTVV.

The V and J genes are TRBV7-2 and TRBJ1-1; maybe TRBD1 (5 bases). The V and J ends lost 5 bases and 11 bases respectively, with 15 bases between them. Germline V lookup: CDR1 SGHTA, CDR2 FQGNSA. The CDR3 covers 12 residues. In nucleotides, the CDR3 is TGTGCCAGCAGCGAAACAGGCCAAGGTGCTTTCTTT. It codes for CASSETGQGAFF.

V and J are TRBV9 and TRBJ2-3; D possibly corresponds to TRBD2 (6 bases). V lost 3 bases, J lost 7 bases, and 15 bases lay in between. The CDR3 extends over 14 amino acids. Germline V gives CDR1 SGDLS, CDR2 YYNGEE. CDR3 region: CASSAWDSLNTQYF. The CDR3 DNA reads as TGTGCCAGCAGCGCGTGGGACTCCTTAAATACGCAGTATTTT.

The V call is TRBV3-1 (or the pseudogene TRBV3-2), the J call TRBJ1-1; D unresolved. Germline V lookup: CDR1 LGHDT, CDR2 YNNKEL (reference sequence). The CDR3 has 16 amino acids. V lost 1 base and J 4 bases, leaving 16 bases between the germline ends. The CDR3 coding sequence is TGTGCCAGCAGCCAAGGAGAGGCCCGCGGGGTCACTGAAGCTTTCTTT. Residues: CASSQGEARGVTEAFF.

The count of this clone is one. The genes are TRBV5-4 and TRBJ2-1, with 10 nucleotides matching TRBD1. V shed 6 bases, J shed 9 bases, and the junction held 15 bases outside the gene matches. From germline, CDR1 is SGHNT and CDR2 YYREEE (reference sequence). This CDR3 contains 16 residues. In DNA, the CDR3 is TGTGCCAGCAAGTATTCGGGGACAGGGGTCCTGTTTGAGCAGTTCTTC. It specifies CASKYSGTGVLFEQFF.

The rearrangement joins TRBV28 to TRBJ2-1, with unresolved D. The V gene's germline CDR1 is MDHEN and CDR2 SYDVKM. The germline V and J ends were trimmed by 10 bases and 8 bases, with 12 bases remaining between them. The CDR3 totals 11 residues. Here the CDR3 reads CATEFLDEQFF. The CDR3 coding sequence is TGTGCCACCGAGTTCTTGGATGAGCAGTTCTTC.

J is TRBJ1-2 and V is TRBV14; 9 bases align to TRBD1. The CDR3 has 16 amino acids. V lost 0 bases, J lost 3 bases, and 5 bases stayed unmatched. Germline CDR1 SGHDN, CDR2 FVKESK. CDR3 sequence (DNA): TGTGCCAGCAGCCAAGAAGGGACAGGGTCCTACTATGGCTACACCTTC. Translating gives CASSQEGTGSYYGYTF.

The rearrangement joins TRBV2 to TRBJ2-7, with 10 bases fitting TRBD2. The CDR3 has 16 residues. V gave up 7 bases and J gave up 2 bases; unmatched junction bases: 11. Germline lookup yields CDR1 SNHLY and CDR2 FYNNEI. CDR3 region: CASTASGRRRTYEQYF. CDR3 DNA sequence: TGTGCCAGCACGGCTAGCGGGAGAAGGAGGACCTACGAGCAGTACTTC.

The chain links TRBV19 to TRBJ1-4, with 11 bases aligning to TRBD1. With V trimmed by 3 bases and J by 1 base, 4 bases remained unmatched. Germline V gene lookup returns CDR1 LNHDA and CDR2 SQIVND (reference sequence). This CDR3 spans 17 amino acids. CDR3: CASSMDRGRGTNEKLFF. CDR3 DNA sequence: TGTGCCAGTAGTATGGACAGGGGGCGAGGAACTAATGAAAAACTGTTTTTT.

This chain joins TRBV4-2 and TRBJ1-4; TRBD1 agrees at 10 bases. The CDR3 covers 15 residues. The germline V gene has CDR1 LGHNA and CDR2 YNFKEQ. J was trimmed by 7 bases and V by 4 bases; bases with no gene match: 6. CDR3 protein: CASSPGQGGSEKLFF. The CDR3 coding sequence is TGTGCCAGCAGCCCAGGACAGGGGGGGAGTGAAAAACTGTTTTTT.

The chain carries TRBV10-3 and TRBJ2-5, with TRBD1 matching 7 bases. CDR3 length: 14 amino acids. From germline, CDR1 is ENHRY and CDR2 SYGVKD. V lost 3 bases to trimming and J lost 2 bases; unmatched junction nucleotides: 3. The CDR3 bases are TGTGCCATCAGTGAAAGGGGACAGCAAGAGACCCAGTACTTC. This gives the protein CAISERGQQETQYF.

The chain is built from TRBV11-2 and TRBJ2-7, with a weak D call TRBD2 (6 bases). Trimming removed 2 bases from V and 0 bases from J, with 14 bases in between. Germline-derived CDR1 and CDR2 are SGHAT and FQNNGV. The CDR3 length is 16 residues. The CDR3 sequence: CASSLSGWGDSYEQYF. The DNA of the CDR3 is TGTGCCAGCAGCTTATCGGGTTGGGGGGACTCCTACGAGCAGTACTTC.

V is TRBV30 and J is TRBJ2-5; D is perhaps TRBD1 (6 bases). CDR3 length: 15 residues. The V gene's germline CDR1 is GTSNPN and CDR2 SVGIG (reference sequence). Trimming shortened V by 1 base and J by 7 bases, and 19 bases separated the two germline ends. The CDR3 bases are TGTGCCTGGAGTGGCGGGCAGGGGCATACGGGGACCCAGTACTTC. Its translation is CAWSGGQGHTGTQYF.

The chain has TRBV9 and TRBJ2-1; 9 bases align to TRBD2. The length of the CDR3 is 15 residues. The V gene's germline CDR1 is SGDLS and CDR2 YYNGEE. V lost 2 bases, J lost 8 bases, and 8 bases stayed unmatched. CDR3 DNA: TGTGCCAGCAGCGTTAGCGGGAGTCTTGGCGATGAGCAGTTCTTC. This codes for CASSVSGSLGDEQFF. The complete variable domain, with remaining parts taken from reference TRBV9 and TRBJ2-1, reads DSGVTQTPKHLITATGQRVTLRCSPRSGDLSVYWYQQSLDQGLQFLIQYYNGEERAKGNILERFSAQQFPDLHSELNLSSLELGDSALYFCASSVSGSLGDEQFFGPGTRLTVL.

The rearrangement links TRBV16 to TRBJ2-7, with TRBD1 matching over 7 bases. V gave up 7 bases and J gave up 7 bases; unmatched junction bases: 7. CDR1 KGHSY and CDR2 FQNENV come from the germline V gene. The CDR3 spans 12 residues. The CDR3 coding sequence is TGTGCCAGCATTTCGGACAGGACAGAGCAGTACTTC. Its protein product is CASISDRTEQYF.

This sequence joins TRBV9 and TRBJ2-2; tentative D call: TRBD1 (5 bases). Trimming shortened V by 0 bases and J by 6 bases, and 9 bases separated the two germline ends. Germline assignment: CDR1 SGDLS and CDR2 YYNGEE. CDR3 length: 14 amino acids. The CDR3 DNA reads as TGTGCCAGCAGCGTAGATCAGGGCGCCGGGGAGCTGTTTTTT. Amino acid sequence: CASSVDQGAGELFF. Supplemented by reference TRBV9 and TRBJ2-2, the full variable domain reads DSGVTQTPKHLITATGQRVTLRCSPRSGDLSVYWYQQSLDQGLQFLIQYYNGEERAKGNILERFSAQQFPDLHSELNLSSLELGDSALYFCASSVDQGAGELFFGEGSRLTVL.

The chain links TRBV4-3 to TRBJ1-4; D might be TRBD1 (6 bases). There are 16 residues in the CDR3. Germline V lookup: CDR1 LGHNA, CDR2 YSLEER. V lost 1 base to trimming and J lost 6 bases, with 15 bases between them. CDR3 amino acids: CASSQGLRTADEKLFF. The CDR3 nucleotides read TGCGCCAGCAGCCAAGGTCTCAGGACAGCGGATGAAAAACTGTTTTTT.

The V call is TRBV7-2, the J call TRBJ1-1; no reliable D call. There are 16 residues in the CDR3. The germline gives CDR1 SGHTA, CDR2 FQGNSA. The V gene lost 0 bases and the J gene lost 2 bases, with 13 bases spanning the gap. The CDR3 DNA follows: TGTGCCAGCAGCTTAGCGGTTGGAGGTCCTAACACTGAAGCTTTCTTT. Translated, it gives CASSLAVGGPNTEAFF.

V gene TRBV6-6 combines with J gene TRBJ1-1; D remains ambiguous. The V gene's germline CDR1 is MNHNY and CDR2 SVGAGI (reference sequence). The CDR3 extends over 16 amino acids. V lost 3 bases, J lost 3 bases, and 17 bases lay in between. The CDR3 sequence is CASSYPGRRADTEAFF. DNA for the CDR3: TGTGCCAGCAGTTATCCCGGGAGGAGGGCGGACACTGAAGCTTTCTTT.

This clone showed up just once. The rearrangement uses TRBV4-3 and TRBJ2-1; TRBD1 agrees at 9 bases. CDR1 is LGHNA and CDR2 is YSLEER in the germline V gene. This CDR3 region has 15 residues. V dropped 1 base and J dropped 3; count of bases not matched to a gene: 1. This CDR3 reads CASSQGTGVYNEQFF. The CDR3 DNA reads TGCGCCAGCAGCCAAGGGACAGGGGTCTACAATGAGCAGTTCTTC.

The chain recombines TRBV5-4 with TRBJ2-2, with 8 bases that match TRBD2. The CDR3 is made up of 16 amino acids. V was pared by 4 bases and J by 6 bases, with 11 bases of the junction left unmatched. Germline V CDR1 and CDR2: SGHNT, YYREEE (reference sequence). The DNA for the CDR3 is TGTGCCAGCAGCCCTTCGGGACTAGGTGAAGCCGGGGAGCTGTTTTTT. Translated, it gives CASSPSGLGEAGELFF.

CDR3 DNA: TGTGCCATCTCGGCCCGTGGGGGGGGAGAAGGGACCCAGTACTTC. Translation: CAISARGGGEGTQYF. The gene calls are TRBV10-3 and TRBJ2-5; TRBD2 agrees at 7 bases. The CDR3 loop spans 15 amino acids. The V gene's germline CDR1 is ENHRY and CDR2 SYGVKD. The ends lost 8 bases at V and 7 bases at J; junction bases unmatched: 16.

In this sample, this clone turned up a few times. The chain carries TRBV28 and TRBJ2-5; no reliable D call. Trimming cost V 10 bases and J 3 bases, with 15 bases left between them. Per germline, CDR1 MDHEN and CDR2 SYDVKM. There are 13 residues in the CDR3. The CDR3 sequence: CAIVGRVKETQYF. In DNA, the CDR3 is TGTGCCATAGTGGGTCGGGTCAAAGAGACCCAGTACTTC.